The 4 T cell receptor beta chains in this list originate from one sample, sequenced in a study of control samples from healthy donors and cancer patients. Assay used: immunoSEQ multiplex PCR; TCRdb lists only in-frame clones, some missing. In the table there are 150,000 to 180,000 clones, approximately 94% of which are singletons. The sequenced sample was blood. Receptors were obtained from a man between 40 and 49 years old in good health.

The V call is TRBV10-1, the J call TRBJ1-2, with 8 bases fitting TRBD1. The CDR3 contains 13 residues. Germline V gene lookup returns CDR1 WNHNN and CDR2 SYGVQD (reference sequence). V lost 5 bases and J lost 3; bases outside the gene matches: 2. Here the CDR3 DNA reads TGCGCCAGCAGTACGGACAGGGACTATGGCTACACCTTC. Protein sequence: CASSTDRDYGYTF.

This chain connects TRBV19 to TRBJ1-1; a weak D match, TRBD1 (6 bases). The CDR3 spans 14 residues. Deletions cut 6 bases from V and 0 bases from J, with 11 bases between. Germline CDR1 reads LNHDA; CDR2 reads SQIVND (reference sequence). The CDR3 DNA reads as TGTGCCAGTAGGAGGACAGTGGTGAACACTGAAGCTTTCTTT. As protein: CASRRTVVNTEAFF.

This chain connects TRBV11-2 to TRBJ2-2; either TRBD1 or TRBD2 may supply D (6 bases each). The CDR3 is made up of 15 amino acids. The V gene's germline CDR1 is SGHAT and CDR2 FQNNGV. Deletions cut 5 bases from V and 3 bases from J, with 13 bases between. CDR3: CASSPGGGDTGELFF. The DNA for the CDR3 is TGTGCCAGCAGCCCCGGAGGGGGAGACACCGGGGAGCTGTTTTTT. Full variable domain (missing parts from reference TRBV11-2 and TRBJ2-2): EAGVAQSPRYKIIEKRQSVAFWCNPISGHATLYWYQQILGQGPKLLIQFQNNGVVDDSQLPKDRFSAERLKGVDSTLKIQPAKLEDSAVYLCASSPGGGDTGELFFGEGSRLTVL.

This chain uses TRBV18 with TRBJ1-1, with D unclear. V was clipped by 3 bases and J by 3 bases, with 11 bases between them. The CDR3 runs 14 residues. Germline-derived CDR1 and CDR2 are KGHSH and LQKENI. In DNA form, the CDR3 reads TGTGCCAGCTCACCCCGGGCTGGGGACACTGAAGCTTTCTTT. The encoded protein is CASSPRAGDTEAFF.